One and the same sample provided the 25 T cell receptor beta chains below, sequenced in a study of blood T cells in healthy people across ages. Primers used in a second PCR of about 6 to 11 cycles were a sample-barcoded 5' primer and a J-beta primer mix. TCRdb re-called the 5' RACE reads through MiXCR, storing one row per CDR3 protein. The table includes about 1.5 million distinct CDR3 sequences, approximately 40% detected once. Specimen: blood. The receptors originated from a woman in her late teens or twenties in good health.

V gene TRBV4-1 combines with J gene TRBJ2-7; 8 positions match TRBD1. This CDR3 contains 15 residues. With 1 base clipped from V and 1 base from J, the junction kept 3 bases outside the gene matches. Germline CDR1 and CDR2: MGHRA and YSYEKL. The chain's CDR3 is CASSQGTGTSYEQYF. CDR3 coding DNA: TGCGCCAGCAGCCAAGGGACAGGGACATCCTACGAGCAGTACTTC.

This clonotype was counted only a few times. The gene calls are TRBV6-5 and TRBJ2-1; 10 bases map to TRBD2. Germline loops: CDR1 MNHEY, CDR2 SVGAGI. The CDR3 is 11 residues long. V lost 10 bases, J lost 10 bases, and 4 bases stayed unmatched. The CDR3 DNA is TGTGCCACCAGGACTAGCGGAGAGCAGTTCTTC. Its translation is CATRTSGEQFF.

This clonotype was seen many times. V and J are TRBV29-1 and TRBJ2-3, with 9 positions matching TRBD2. The V gene end was trimmed by 7 bases and the J gene end by 0 bases; junction bases not matched to a gene: 11. CDR3 length: 16 residues. In germline, CDR1 is SQVTM, CDR2 ANQGSEA. This CDR3 is CSAPGLATASTDTQYF. CDR3 bases: TGCAGCGCACCGGGACTAGCAACGGCTAGCACAGATACGCAGTATTTT.

This chain joins TRBV2 and TRBJ2-3, with 7 positions matching TRBD2. Unmatched junction bases numbered 13, after V lost 8 bases and J lost 2 bases. Germline V CDR1 and CDR2: SNHLY, FYNNEI. This CDR3 contains 16 residues. CDR3 sequence (DNA): TGTGCCAGCCGCGGGAGACCCCCCCAGGACACAGATACGCAGTATTTT. Its translation: CASRGRPPQDTDTQYF.

This clonotype was found many times. The chain joins TRBV5-1 to TRBJ2-5; D is unclear. The CDR3 extends over 12 amino acids. V lost 3 bases, J lost 5 bases, and 8 bases lay in between. The germline CDR1 and CDR2 sequences are SGHRS and YFSETQ. The chain's CDR3 is CASSSSGETQYF. DNA of the CDR3: TGCGCCAGCAGCTCCTCCGGGGAGACCCAGTACTTC.

This clonotype has a handful of counts. The J gene is TRBJ1-5, the V gene TRBV6-2 or TRBV6-3; D unresolved. V lost 6 bases, J lost 3 bases, and 15 bases lay in between. Germline CDR1 reads MNHEY; CDR2 reads SVGEGT. This CDR3 region has 15 residues. CDR3 in amino acids: CASRYPVGDNQPQHF. The CDR3 region has the DNA TGTGCCAGCAGATATCCAGTTGGAGACAATCAGCCCCAGCATTTT.

This clonotype was found a few times. The chain recombines TRBV5-1 with TRBJ2-3; D call uncertain. Germline values: CDR1 SGHRS, CDR2 YFSETQ. CDR3 size: 15 residues. The V end lost 0 bases, the J end lost 6 bases, and 14 bases lay between the germline ends. The CDR3, as DNA: TGCGCCAGCAGCTTGGGTCCGGGCCAAGGGGATACGCAGTATTTT. The encoded protein is CASSLGPGQGDTQYF.

This clonotype was observed a handful of times. The chain is built from TRBV11-2 and TRBJ2-3; 12 bases fit TRBD2. With V trimmed by 5 bases and J by 4 bases, 10 bases remained unmatched. CDR1 and CDR2 from the germline V gene are SGHAT and FQNNGV. The CDR3 length is 17 residues. This chain's CDR3 is CASSILGLAGSADTQYF. In nucleotides, the CDR3 is TGTGCCAGCAGCATACTCGGACTAGCGGGATCAGCAGATACGCAGTATTTT.

This clonotype was seen only a few times. This chain joins TRBV5-1 and TRBJ2-7, with D possibly being TRBD1 (5 bases). V was clipped by 0 bases and J by 2 bases, with 9 bases between them. The CDR3 covers 14 residues. Germline V CDR1 and CDR2: SGHRS, YFSETQ. DNA of the CDR3: TGCGCCAGCAGCTTGGAAAGACAGCCCTACGAGCAGTACTTC. This encodes CASSLERQPYEQYF.

This chain connects TRBV7-2 to TRBJ2-5; possibly TRBD2 for D (6 bases). Trimming left V 1 base short and J 5 bases short, with 14 bases between. The germline gives CDR1 SGHTA, CDR2 FQGNSA. The CDR3 runs to 15 residues. The CDR3 DNA sequence: TGTGCCAGCAGCTTAGGGCGGGGCCTTGGTGAGACCCAGTACTTC. Protein sequence: CASSLGRGLGETQYF.

V usage is TRBV21-1 and J usage is TRBJ2-1; the table's D call of TRBD2 was not tested on the DNA. TRBV21-1 corresponds to a pseudogene. There are 15 residues in the CDR3. The CDR3 coding sequence is TGTGCCAGCACCTACTATTTGGCGGGAGGGCGCGAGCAGTTCTTC. Protein sequence: CASTYYLAGGREQFF.

This clonotype has only a few counts. V is TRBV12-3 or TRBV12-4 and J is TRBJ2-3, with unresolved D. Trimming cost V 6 bases and J 9 bases, with 16 bases left between them. The CDR3 contains 13 residues. The CDR3 bases are TGTGCCAGCAGATCTGACAAAGAAGCCACGCAGTATTTT. Translated, it gives CASRSDKEATQYF.

The genes are TRBV5-1 and TRBJ2-3; 8 nucleotides match TRBD1. Germline trimming cut 0 bases from V and 4 bases from J; bases unmatched to any gene: 10. Looked up from germline, CDR1 is SGHRS and CDR2 is YFSETQ. The CDR3 sequence is 17 residues long. The CDR3 bases are TGCGCCAGCAGCTTGGTGACAGGGGCGAAGGATGCAGATACGCAGTATTTT. Translation: CASSLVTGAKDADTQYF.

V and J are TRBV16 and TRBJ2-7; 11 nucleotides align to TRBD2. Germline CDR1 is KGHSY and CDR2 is FQNENV. The V segment lost 7 bases and the J segment 6 bases; nucleotides outside the gene matches: 8. CDR3 length equals 14 residues. The CDR3 DNA reads as TGTGCCAGCACGAGGACTAGCGGGTTAGCCGAGCAGTACTTC. Translating it yields CASTRTSGLAEQYF. Together with reference TRBV16 and TRBJ2-7, the CDR3 gives the full variable domain: GEEVAQTPKHLVRGEGQKAKLYCAPIKGHSYVFWYQQVLKNEFKFLISFQNENVFDETGMPKERFSAKCLPNSPCSLEIQATKLEDSAVYFCASTRTSGLAEQYFGPGTRLTVT.

This clonotype was seen a few times. The chain links TRBV12-3 or TRBV12-4 to TRBJ2-7; 7 positions agree with TRBD1. Trimming at V came to 3 bases and at J to 5 bases, leaving 7 bases not matched to a gene. This CDR3 is built from 14 residues. In DNA, the CDR3 is TGTGCCAGCAGTTTGGAGACAGGGAGACACGAGCAGTACTTC. This sequence encodes CASSLETGRHEQYF.

The DNA for the CDR3 is TGTGCCACCAGCAGAGATATAGGGGGGGCGCGAACTTTCTTT. It is translated as CATSRDIGGARTFF. The V call is TRBV15, the J call TRBJ1-1; possibly TRBD1 for D (6 bases). In germline, CDR1 is LNHNV, CDR2 YYDKDF (reference sequence). V was pared by 0 bases and J by 12 bases, with 17 bases between. The CDR3 length is 14 residues.

Only a few counts were recorded for this clonotype. The chain uses TRBV4-1 and TRBJ2-1, with D unclear. Trimming removed 0 bases from V and 5 bases from J, with 14 bases in between. This CDR3 contains 16 residues. Germline V gene sequence: CDR1 MGHRA, CDR2 YSYEKL. Here the CDR3 DNA reads TGCGCCAGCAGCCAAGATCTACGAGGTACGGACAATGAGCAGTTCTTC. This encodes CASSQDLRGTDNEQFF.

Only a few counts were recorded for this clonotype. This chain uses TRBV9 with TRBJ2-2; no firm D call. Trimming pared 5 bases from V and 4 bases from J, leaving 9 bases between. The germline V gene has CDR1 SGDLS and CDR2 YYNGEE. This CDR3 is built from 13 residues. The CDR3 reads CASSVGPTGELFF. Written as DNA, the CDR3 is TGTGCCAGCAGTGTTGGCCCCACCGGGGAGCTGTTTTTT. Variable domain in full (rest from reference TRBV9 and TRBJ2-2): DSGVTQTPKHLITATGQRVTLRCSPRSGDLSVYWYQQSLDQGLQFLIQYYNGEERAKGNILERFSAQQFPDLHSELNLSSLELGDSALYFCASSVGPTGELFFGEGSRLTVL.

The chain employs TRBV10-2 and TRBJ1-1, with D perhaps matching TRBD1 (6 bases). CDR1 is WSHSY, CDR2 SAAADI, per germline. V lost 6 bases, J lost 6 bases, and 14 bases lay in between. This CDR3 contains 13 residues. Here the CDR3 DNA reads TGCGCCAGCAGGGACTTCGGGGGCTCTGAAGCTTTCTTT. The encoded protein is CASRDFGGSEAFF.

V gene TRBV4-1 combines with J gene TRBJ2-1, with 9 nucleotides matching TRBD2. In germline, CDR1 is MGHRA, CDR2 YSYEKL. Trimming took 2 bases from V and 13 from J; bases not matched to a gene: 15. The CDR3 totals 16 residues. CDR3 nucleotide sequence: TGCGCCAGCAGCCAACGCAGCGGGGGGCTACGAGAGACCCAGTTCTTC. The encoded protein is CASSQRSGGLRETQFF.

The chain employs TRBV27 and TRBJ2-5; 15 nucleotides align to TRBD2. V shed 6 bases and J 4 bases; nucleotides not matched to a gene: 15. CDR3 size: 19 residues. Germline loops: CDR1 MNHEY, CDR2 SMNVEV (reference sequence). Here the CDR3 reads CASSSRGLAGGGRRETQYF. As DNA, the CDR3 is TGTGCCAGCAGCAGTCGGGGACTAGCGGGAGGAGGGCGCAGAGAGACCCAGTACTTC.

This clonotype was observed a handful of times. The chain joins TRBV11-1 to TRBJ1-2; perhaps TRBD1 as D (6 bases). Germline CDR1 reads SGHAT; CDR2 reads FQDESV (reference sequence). The CDR3 spans 15 residues. V gave up 5 bases and J gave up 6 bases, with 19 bases separating them. The DNA for the CDR3 is TGTGCCAGCAGCCCACAAGGGGGGGCCTCTGATGGCTACACCTTC. Residues: CASSPQGGASDGYTF. The complete variable domain, with remaining parts taken from reference TRBV11-1 and TRBJ1-2, reads EAEVAQSPRYKITEKSQAVAFWCDPISGHATLYWYRQILGQGPELLVQFQDESVVDDSQLPKDRFSAERLKGVDSTLKIQPAELGDSAMYLCASSPQGGASDGYTFGSGTRLTVV.

The V and J genes are TRBV11-2 and TRBJ1-1; no reliable D call. The CDR3 has 12 amino acids. The V end was cut by 0 bases, the J end by 11 bases, with 10 bases between. Germline assignment: CDR1 SGHAT and CDR2 FQNNGV. The DNA of the CDR3 is TGTGCCAGCAGCTTAGATATCACTACGGCTTTCTTT. Translation: CASSLDITTAFF.

The chain joins TRBV29-1 to TRBJ2-4; D possibly matches TRBD1 or TRBD2 (6 bases each). This CDR3 comprises 11 residues. Germline V CDR1 and CDR2: SQVTM, ANQGSEA. V lost 6 bases, J lost 6 bases, and 9 bases lay in between. This CDR3 reads CSVGGRNIQYF. In DNA, the CDR3 is TGCAGCGTCGGGGGCAGAAACATTCAGTACTTC.

V usage is TRBV21-1 and J usage is TRBJ2-7; the D call TRBD1 from the table was never checked on the DNA. TRBV21-1 is a pseudogene segment. The CDR3 totals 19 residues. The CDR3 region is CASSKAGTRLAASPYEQYF. CDR3 bases: TGTGCCAGCAGCAAAGCGGGGACCAGGCTCGCTGCGAGTCCCTACGAGCAGTACTTC.